This TCR beta chain was observed in a study of cytomegalovirus exposure and HLA in healthy donors. PCR employed 60 Vbeta and 13 Jbeta primers. Assay: immunoSEQ multiplex PCR; the TCRdb copy retains only in-frame clones and omits some. The sample shows tens of thousands of clones, about three quarters of them seen only once. Germline CDR1 reads MGHRA; CDR2 reads YSYEKL. The CDR3 has 14 residues. The V end lost 4 bases, the J end lost 5 bases, and 12 bases lay between the germline ends. Within the sample, this clone is medium-sized. The receptor's source is a man in his late teens or twenties in good health and CMV-seronegative. The J gene is TRBJ2-1, the V gene TRBV4-1, with D perhaps matching TRBD1 (5 bases). The sample consisted of PBMCs. The CDR3 reads CASSLPDTNNEQFF. CDR3 nucleotides: TGCGCCAGCAGCCTCCCGGACACAAACAATGAGCAGTTCTTC.